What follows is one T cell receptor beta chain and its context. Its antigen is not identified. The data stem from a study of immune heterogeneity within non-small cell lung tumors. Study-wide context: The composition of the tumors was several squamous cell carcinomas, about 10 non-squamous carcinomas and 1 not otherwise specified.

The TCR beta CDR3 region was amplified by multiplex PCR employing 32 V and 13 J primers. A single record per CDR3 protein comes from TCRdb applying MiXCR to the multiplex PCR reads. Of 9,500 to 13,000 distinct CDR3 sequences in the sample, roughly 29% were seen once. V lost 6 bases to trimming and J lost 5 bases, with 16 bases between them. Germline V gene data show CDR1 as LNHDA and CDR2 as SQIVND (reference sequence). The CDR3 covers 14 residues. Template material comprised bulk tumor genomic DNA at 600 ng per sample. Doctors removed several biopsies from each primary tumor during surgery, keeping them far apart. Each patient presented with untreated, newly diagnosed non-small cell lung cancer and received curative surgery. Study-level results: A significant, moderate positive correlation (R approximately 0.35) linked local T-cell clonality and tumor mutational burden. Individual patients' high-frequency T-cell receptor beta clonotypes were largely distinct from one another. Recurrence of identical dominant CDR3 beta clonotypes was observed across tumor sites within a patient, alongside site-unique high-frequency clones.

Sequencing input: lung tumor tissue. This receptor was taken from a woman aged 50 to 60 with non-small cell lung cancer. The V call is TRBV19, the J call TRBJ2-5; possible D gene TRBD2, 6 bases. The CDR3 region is CASSGRGRAETQYF. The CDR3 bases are TGTGCCAGTAGCGGGCGGGGCCGGGCGGAGACCCAGTACTTC.